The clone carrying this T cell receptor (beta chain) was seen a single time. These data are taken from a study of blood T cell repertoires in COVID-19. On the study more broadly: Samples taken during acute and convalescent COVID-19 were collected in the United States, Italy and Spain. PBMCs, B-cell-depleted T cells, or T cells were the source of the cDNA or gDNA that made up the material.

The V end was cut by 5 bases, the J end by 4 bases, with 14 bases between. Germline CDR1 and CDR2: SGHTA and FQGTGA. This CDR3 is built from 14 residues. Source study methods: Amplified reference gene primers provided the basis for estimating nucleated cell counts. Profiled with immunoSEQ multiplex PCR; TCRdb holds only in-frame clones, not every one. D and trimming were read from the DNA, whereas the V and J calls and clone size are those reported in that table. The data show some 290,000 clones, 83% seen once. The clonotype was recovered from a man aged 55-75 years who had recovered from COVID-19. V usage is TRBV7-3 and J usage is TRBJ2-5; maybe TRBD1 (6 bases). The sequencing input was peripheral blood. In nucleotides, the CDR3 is TGTGCCAGCAGCCCCTCTGGGGGCGCAGAGACCCAGTACTTC. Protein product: CASSPSGGAETQYF. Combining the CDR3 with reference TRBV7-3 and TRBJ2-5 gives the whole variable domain GAGVSQTPSNKVTEKGKYVELRCDPISGHTALYWYRQSLGQGPEFLIYFQGTGAADDSGLPNDRFFAVRPEGSVSTLKIQRTERGDSAVYLCASSPSGGAETQYFGPGTRLLVL.